Below are 23 T cell receptor beta chains sequenced from a single sample in a study of T cells in pancreatic ductal adenocarcinoma. The repertoire was sequenced with immunoSEQ multiplex PCR; TCRdb's copy has only in-frame clones and lacks some. The sample includes over 85,000 clones, roughly 96% of them seen just once. No neoadjuvant therapy was given to the selected pancreatic ductal adenocarcinoma patients before their surgery. Sequencing was carried out using PBMCs. Every receptor here comes from a human donor with pancreatic ductal adenocarcinoma.

The chain uses TRBV5-1 and TRBJ2-7; 11 bases agree with TRBD2. Losses at the gene ends were 4 bases for V and 3 bases for J; bases not matched to a gene: 6. The CDR3 sequence is 15 residues long. The germline gives CDR1 SGHRS, CDR2 YFSETQ. CDR3 DNA: TGCGCCAGCAGCCAGACTAGCGGGGCAGTCTACGAGCAGTACTTC. This translates into CASSQTSGAVYEQYF.

CDR3 DNA: TGTGCCAGCAGTACCCGACAGGGGAACTATGGCTACACCTTC. Translated, it gives CASSTRQGNYGYTF. The chain joins TRBV6-1 to TRBJ1-2; 8 bases fit TRBD1. The germline V gene encodes CDR1 MNHNS and CDR2 SASEGT. J gave up 2 bases and V 5 bases, and 4 bases lay outside the gene matches. The CDR3 totals 14 residues.

This chain connects TRBV19 to TRBJ2-1; the match to TRBD2 covers 11 bases. Trimming removed 4 bases from V and 0 bases from J; junction bases left unmatched: 2. This CDR3 is 16 amino acids long. The germline V gene encodes CDR1 LNHDA and CDR2 SQIVND (reference sequence). Here the CDR3 DNA reads TGTGCCAGTAGTAGCACTAGCGGGAGCTCCTACAATGAGCAGTTCTTC. It specifies CASSSTSGSSYNEQFF.

This chain connects TRBV6-4 to TRBJ2-1; 9 positions match TRBD2. Germline CDR1 reads MRHNA; CDR2 reads SNTAGT. This CDR3 has 15 amino acids. V shed 4 bases, J shed 7 bases, and the junction held 8 bases outside the gene matches. The CDR3 nucleotides are TGTGCCAGCAGTGCCAGCGGGAGGACTAAAAATGAGCAGTTCTTC. The encoded protein is CASSASGRTKNEQFF.

The chain uses TRBV19 and TRBJ2-1; 15 bases fit TRBD2. The ends lost 5 bases at V and 10 bases at J; junction bases unmatched: 6. This CDR3 spans 15 amino acids. The germline gives CDR1 LNHDA, CDR2 SQIVND (reference sequence). The CDR3 DNA sequence: TGTGCCAGTAGTGCTTCCGGGACTAGCGGGAGGGAGCAGTTCTTC. As protein: CASSASGTSGREQFF.

The chain combines TRBV2 with TRBJ2-3; TRBD2 aligns across 7 bases. CDR1 is SNHLY, CDR2 FYNNEI, per germline. Trimming took 2 bases from V and 6 from J; bases not matched to a gene: 8. This CDR3 comprises 15 residues. CDR3 DNA: TGTGCCAGCAGTGAATCGACTAGCTCGCGGGATACGCAGTATTTT. Translation gives CASSESTSSRDTQYF.

This rearrangement joins TRBV7-9 to TRBJ2-1, with 8 bases fitting TRBD2. The V segment lost 0 bases and the J segment 7 bases; nucleotides outside the gene matches: 2. There are 14 residues in the CDR3. In germline, CDR1 is SEHNR, CDR2 FQNEAQ (reference sequence). The CDR3 sequence: CASSLAGRGNEQFF. The CDR3 nucleotides read TGTGCCAGCAGCTTAGCCGGGAGGGGAAATGAGCAGTTCTTC.

The CDR3 is CASSLSHSDTQYF. The CDR3 DNA reads as TGTGCCAGCAGCTTATCCCATTCAGATACGCAGTATTTT. The chain uses TRBV7-3 and TRBJ2-3, with D unclear. The V and J ends lost 2 bases and 4 bases respectively, with 7 bases between them. CDR1 and CDR2 (germline): SGHTA, FQGTGA. This CDR3 comprises 13 residues.

This clone was seen a handful of times. This sequence joins TRBV7-2 and TRBJ1-2; D call uncertain. Germline values: CDR1 SGHTA, CDR2 FQGNSA. Trimming took off 1 base at V and 7 bases at J, with 13 bases between the two ends. There are 14 residues in the CDR3. The CDR3 nucleotides are TGTGCCAGCAGCTTAGGGGCAGCTTTTAGTGGCTACACCTTC. It encodes CASSLGAAFSGYTF.

V gene TRBV18 combines with J gene TRBJ1-5; D is ambiguous. Trimming pared 2 bases from V and 9 bases from J, leaving 11 bases between. Germline-derived CDR1 and CDR2 are KGHSH and LQKENI. CDR3 size: 13 residues. In nucleotides, the CDR3 is TGTGCCAGCTCACCAGGGGAAGAGGGGCCCCAGCATTTT. It specifies CASSPGEEGPQHF.

The genes are TRBV27 and TRBJ1-1; 9 positions match TRBD1. J gave up 4 bases and V 11 bases, and 17 bases lay outside the gene matches. There are 16 residues in the CDR3. CDR1 is MNHEY, CDR2 SMNVEV, per germline (reference sequence). The CDR3 loop is CAGLHRDRELGTEAFF. CDR3 DNA sequence: TGTGCCGGACTCCACCGGGACAGGGAGCTAGGCACTGAAGCTTTCTTT.

V gene TRBV11-2 combines with J gene TRBJ1-2; unclear D gene. V lost 3 bases, J lost 5 bases, and 10 bases lay in between. Germline lookup yields CDR1 SGHAT and CDR2 FQNNGV. The CDR3 has 13 amino acids. The CDR3 DNA sequence: TGTGCCAGCAGCTTCATAGCGGGGTATGGCTACACCTTC. Translating it yields CASSFIAGYGYTF.

The chain uses TRBV30 and TRBJ2-7; possible D gene TRBD1, 6 bases. This CDR3 contains 11 residues. The V gene's germline CDR1 is GTSNPN and CDR2 SVGIG (reference sequence). Trimming took off 4 bases at V and 12 bases at J, with 16 bases between the two ends. Here the CDR3 reads CAWTGEGGAYF. CDR3 DNA sequence: TGTGCCTGGACAGGGGAAGGGGGTGCGTACTTC.

The chain has TRBV6-1 and TRBJ2-7, with 9 bases matching TRBD1. CDR1 is MNHNS and CDR2 is SASEGT in the germline V gene. This CDR3 comprises 14 residues. J was trimmed by 5 bases and V by 5 bases; bases with no gene match: 7. The CDR3 DNA follows: TGTGCCAGCAGTCTACAGGGGGCTGAACACGAGCAGTACTTC. Translation: CASSLQGAEHEQYF.

The J gene is TRBJ2-5, the V gene TRBV2; 7 bases are a match to TRBD1. Per the germline V gene, CDR1 is SNHLY and CDR2 is FYNNEI. This CDR3 contains 14 residues. The junction had 7 bases not matched to a gene; V was cut back by 5 bases and J by 4 bases. The CDR3 sequence: CASSLDRARETQYF. The CDR3 nucleotides are TGTGCCAGCAGTCTCGACAGGGCCCGAGAGACCCAGTACTTC.

V gene TRBV6-5 combines with J gene TRBJ2-2, with 10 bases matching TRBD1. Germline V gene data show CDR1 as MNHEY and CDR2 as SVGAGI. J gave up 4 bases and V 7 bases, and 3 bases lay outside the gene matches. The CDR3 contains 14 residues. CDR3 nucleotide sequence: TGTGCCAGCACTCGGGACAGGGGCACCGGGGAGCTGTTTTTT. Translating it yields CASTRDRGTGELFF.

The gene calls are TRBV28 and TRBJ2-7; 8 nucleotides align to TRBD1. There are 13 residues in the CDR3. V lost 5 bases and J lost 5; bases outside the gene matches: 5. CDR1 MDHEN and CDR2 SYDVKM come from the germline V gene. The DNA for the CDR3 is TGTGCCAGCAGTCCACAGGGGGGAGACGAGCAGTACTTC. This translates into CASSPQGGDEQYF. Full variable domain (remainder filled in from reference TRBV28 and TRBJ2-7): DVKVTQSSRYLVKRTGEKVFLECVQDMDHENMFWYRQDPGLGLRLIYFSYDVKMKEKGDIPEGYSVSREKKERFSLILESASTNQTSMYLCASSPQGGDEQYFGPGTRLTVT.

V is TRBV30 and J is TRBJ2-5; 10 bases map to TRBD2. With 2 bases clipped from V and 7 bases from J, the junction kept 4 bases outside the gene matches. In germline, CDR1 is GTSNPN, CDR2 SVGIG (reference sequence). The CDR3 runs 13 residues. The CDR3 sequence: CAWSTSGERTQYF. Written as DNA, the CDR3 is TGTGCCTGGAGTACTAGCGGGGAGCGGACCCAGTACTTC. Using reference TRBV30 and TRBJ2-5 for the parts outside the CDR3, the full variable domain is SQTIHQWPATLVQPVGSPLSLECTVEGTSNPNLYWYRQAAGRGLQLLFYSVGIGQISSEVPQNLSASRPQDRQFILSSKKLLLSDSGFYLCAWSTSGERTQYFGPGTRLLVL.

V is TRBV19 and J is TRBJ2-1; a weak D match, TRBD2 (5 bases). This CDR3 is built from 16 residues. The V gene's germline CDR1 is LNHDA and CDR2 SQIVND (reference sequence). Trimming removed 4 bases at V and 0 bases at J, with 13 bases between. DNA for the CDR3: TGTGCCAGTAGTACCTTAAGCGGAAGCTCCTACAATGAGCAGTTCTTC. Translating it yields CASSTLSGSSYNEQFF.

This clone was seen a single time. In DNA, the CDR3 is TGCGCCACGGGGGGGACTAGGTGCGACGAGCAGTACTTC. Translated: CATGGTRCDEQYF. This chain joins TRBV10-1 and TRBJ2-7, with 8 bases identical to TRBD2. The CDR3 is 13 amino acids. The V gene's germline CDR1 is WNHNN and CDR2 SYGVQD (reference sequence). V shed 10 bases, J shed 5 bases, and the junction held 10 bases outside the gene matches.

This chain joins TRBV30 and TRBJ1-2, with a tentative D call TRBD1 (6 bases). Trimming stripped 2 bases from V and 4 bases from J, with 17 bases between. The CDR3 runs to 15 residues. Germline assignment: CDR1 GTSNPN and CDR2 SVGIG (reference sequence). The CDR3 nucleotides are TGTGCCTGGAGTCGGACAGAACTAGGCGTCTATGGCTACACCTTC. This encodes CAWSRTELGVYGYTF.

The rearrangement joins TRBV18 to TRBJ2-1; 11 bases are shared with TRBD2. The germline gives CDR1 KGHSH, CDR2 LQKENI. J was trimmed by 5 bases and V by 4 bases; bases with no gene match: 1. The CDR3 consists of 14 residues. CDR3 sequence: CASSQTSGNNEQFF. CDR3 DNA sequence: TGTGCCAGCTCACAGACTAGCGGGAACAATGAGCAGTTCTTC. Together with reference TRBV18 and TRBJ2-1, the CDR3 gives the full variable domain: NAGVMQNPRHLVRRRGQEARLRCSPMKGHSHVYWYRQLPEEGLKFMVYLQKENIIDESGMPKERFSAEFPKEGPSILRIQQVVRGDSAAYFCASSQTSGNNEQFFGPGTRLTVL.

The V and J genes are TRBV7-8 and TRBJ2-3, with TRBD2 matching 9 bases. CDR1 is SGHVS and CDR2 is FQNEAQ in the germline V gene. CDR3 length: 15 residues. The ends lost 4 bases at V and 4 bases at J; junction bases unmatched: 6. The CDR3 bases are TGTGCCAGCAGCTATGGACTAGCGAGTGCAGATACGCAGTATTTT. Residues: CASSYGLASADTQYF.